This T cell receptor beta chain appears in the sequencing data of a study of shared clonotypes between healthy human individuals. Study-wide context: The cohort had two women and a few men, ages 18 to 49.

Here immunoSEQ multiplex PCR was the method, and the copy in TCRdb shows in-frame clones only, minus some. The sample carries approximately 460,000 clones, roughly four fifths recorded once. The donor population consisted of healthy HIV-negative adults with no recent acute infections or vaccinations. This clonotype was obtained from a woman in her thirties or forties in good health. Some clones in this sample may be carry-over from other donors' samples. The source material was PBMCs.

The CDR3 loop reads CASSWGQGGGEQFF. The DNA of the CDR3 is TGCGCCAGCAGCTGGGGACAGGGTGGGGGTGAGCAGTTCTTC. This chain uses TRBV5-1 with TRBJ2-1; 9 positions match TRBD1. From germline, CDR1 is SGHRS and CDR2 YFSETQ. With V trimmed by 3 bases and J by 9 bases, 7 bases remained unmatched. This CDR3 spans 14 amino acids.